The 8 T cell receptor beta chains in this list originate from one sample, sequenced in a study of regulatory T cells in long-lasting Graves disease. The sample's time point: persistent/refractory GD, antithyroid drugs over 5 years with positive TRAb. With RNA extracted from PBMCs as input, the TCR library was made. Combining iRepertoire HTBI primers with Arm-PCR of CDR3 regions, the authors built TCR beta libraries. TCRdb recomputed calls from the multiplex PCR reads with MiXCR, one row per CDR3 protein. This table holds 400,000 to 500,000 distinct CDR3 sequences, 20% to 25% found once. The starting material was peripheral blood mononuclear cells (PBMCs), obtained when the disease was refractory, from a patient treated with antithyroid drugs. The source of these receptors is a female donor with Graves disease.

V and J are TRBV11-2 and TRBJ2-4; 7 bases map to TRBD2. The germline V gene encodes CDR1 SGHAT and CDR2 FQNNGV. After removal of 0 bases from V and 2 bases from J, the junction contained 7 bases not matched to a gene. The CDR3 is 17 residues long. The CDR3 here is CASSLDPDGRSKNIQYF. DNA of the CDR3: TGTGCCAGCAGCTTAGATCCGGACGGGAGGTCCAAAAACATTCAGTACTTC.

This clonotype was seen at least ten times. The genes are TRBV28 and TRBJ1-5; possibly TRBD1 for D (6 bases). CDR1 is MDHEN and CDR2 is SYDVKM in the germline V gene. This CDR3 is built from 17 residues. Trimming cost V 3 bases and J 2 bases, with 17 bases left between them. The CDR3 region is CASSFERGGGGNQPQHF. CDR3 bases: TGTGCCAGCAGTTTTGAAAGAGGGGGAGGGGGCAATCAGCCCCAGCATTTT.

This clonotype was seen a handful of times. This may be a read error: a much more frequent sequence differs by one nucleotide. V and J are TRBV2 and TRBJ2-6; 7 positions match TRBD1. Germline V gene lookup returns CDR1 SNHLY and CDR2 FYNNEI. The CDR3 is made up of 14 amino acids. DNA of the CDR3: TGTGCCAGCAGGGACAGGTCTGGGGCCAACGTCCTGGCTTTC. Its protein product is CASRDRSGANVLAF.

This clonotype was observed a few times. This chain uses TRBV7-2 with TRBJ1-4; possibly TRBD1 for D (5 bases). CDR1 and CDR2 (germline): SGHTA, FQGNSA. The CDR3 has 14 amino acids. V was shortened by 0 bases and J by 8 bases, with 10 bases between the two germline ends. The CDR3 DNA reads TGTGCCAGCAGCTTAGCGACAGCGGAAGAAAAACTGTTTTTT. The encoded protein is CASSLATAEEKLFF.

Many counts were recorded for this clonotype. The V gene is TRBV28, the J gene TRBJ2-7; D is undetermined. Trimming shortened V by 3 bases and J by 4 bases, and 19 bases separated the two germline ends. The germline V gene encodes CDR1 MDHEN and CDR2 SYDVKM. This CDR3 is 16 amino acids long. CDR3 DNA: TGTGCCAGCAGTTTTCTCCGGAGTAGTAGTAGGTACGAGCAGTACTTC. This gives the protein CASSFLRSSSRYEQYF.

Ten or more counts support this clonotype. J is TRBJ1-5 and V is TRBV12-3 or TRBV12-4, with D maybe TRBD1 (5 bases). The CDR3 is made up of 14 amino acids. Trimming cost V 6 bases and J 5 bases, with 14 bases left between them. The DNA for the CDR3 is TGTGCCAGCAGCTGGGGACGGAATTATCAGCCCCAGCATTTT. Residues: CASSWGRNYQPQHF.

The J gene is TRBJ2-1, the V gene TRBV20-1, with 11 bases fitting TRBD2. The germline gives CDR1 DFQATT, CDR2 SNEGSKA (reference sequence). This CDR3 has 16 amino acids. Unmatched junction bases numbered 8, after V lost 5 bases and J lost 2 bases. The CDR3 DNA sequence: TGCAGTGCTGTGACACTAGCGGGAGTTCCCTACAATGAGCAGTTCTTC. It yields the protein CSAVTLAGVPYNEQFF.

This clonotype was recorded at least ten times. This chain connects TRBV20-1 to TRBJ1-2; 10 bases map to TRBD1. CDR1 is DFQATT and CDR2 is SNEGSKA in the germline V gene (reference sequence). CDR3 length equals 15 residues. V lost 0 bases and J lost 9; bases outside the gene matches: 10. DNA for the CDR3: TGCAGTGCTAGAGAGGGCTTTGGGACAGGGGTGAGCTACACCTTC. It is translated as CSAREGFGTGVSYTF.